The 27 T cell receptor beta chains below were found in one sample sequenced in a study of low-dose radiotherapy and immunotherapy resistance in tumors. Gene-specific TRAV and TRBV primers were used for first-strand cDNA, covering alpha and beta chains. The PCR that amplified TCRs ran for about 20 cycles, relying on a constant-region primer and a V-primer adapter. TCRdb re-derived calls from the reads in MiXCR, one entry per CDR3 protein. Among tens of thousands of distinct CDR3 sequences listed, 20% to 25% were seen once. Time point defined: after trial treatment. Treatment in this sample: LDRT plus nivolumab, ipilimumab, low-dose cyclophosphamide and aspirin (RACIN trial). Sequencing used PBMCs, obtained after low-dose radiotherapy plus immunotherapy. The source of these receptors is a female donor with ovarian cancer.

This clonotype was recorded at least ten times. V gene TRBV3-1 combines with J gene TRBJ2-3; 9 nucleotides align to TRBD1. Germline V gives CDR1 LGHDT, CDR2 YNNKEL (reference sequence). The trim removed 4 bases at V and 3 bases at J, leaving 11 bases unmatched. The CDR3 contains 17 residues. The CDR3 loop is CASSPTGGTGKTDTQYF. The CDR3 nucleotides are TGTGCCAGCAGCCCCACCGGAGGGACAGGGAAAACAGATACGCAGTATTTT.

This clonotype was recorded at least ten times. The V and J genes are TRBV6-1 and TRBJ1-4; D may be TRBD1 (5 bases). Germline assignment: CDR1 MNHNS and CDR2 SASEGT. With 1 base removed from V and 7 bases from J, the gap between germline ends came to 19 bases. The CDR3 is 17 amino acids. The CDR3 region is CASSEVWQPRDFEKLFF. The CDR3 DNA follows: TGTGCCAGCAGTGAAGTGTGGCAGCCAAGGGACTTTGAAAAACTGTTTTTT.

This clonotype was seen at least ten times. In DNA, the CDR3 is TGTGCCAGCAGCTCTCTCGCGGGGGGAGAGACCCAGTACTTC. Its translation is CASSSLAGGETQYF. The genes are TRBV12-3 or TRBV12-4 and TRBJ2-5; 8 bases map to TRBD2. There are 14 residues in the CDR3. The junction had 7 bases not matched to a gene; V was cut back by 6 bases and J by 4 bases.

This clonotype was seen only a few times. CDR3 sequence (DNA): TGTGCCAGCAGTTACAGAACCGGGTTCGGAGTTGTATACGAGCAGTACTTC. Translated, it gives CASSYRTGFGVVYEQYF. V gene TRBV6-2 or TRBV6-3 combines with J gene TRBJ2-7, with D unclear. Germline lookup yields CDR1 MNHEY and CDR2 SVGEGT. V dropped 2 bases and J dropped 4 bases, with 21 bases sitting between them. There are 17 residues in the CDR3.

This clonotype has a count of ten or more. The gene calls are TRBV7-3 and TRBJ2-2; D call uncertain. Germline V CDR1 and CDR2: SGHTA, FQGTGA. Trimming took off 4 bases at V and 6 bases at J, with 15 bases between the two ends. CDR3 size: 15 residues. The CDR3 is CASSYQLTSPGELFF. CDR3 nucleotides: TGTGCCAGCAGCTATCAGCTTACCTCCCCCGGGGAGCTGTTTTTT.

This clonotype was seen at least ten times. This chain connects TRBV5-1 to TRBJ2-3, with D maybe TRBD2 (6 bases). V was pared by 0 bases and J by 4 bases, with 18 bases between. The CDR3 loop spans 17 amino acids. CDR1 is SGHRS, CDR2 YFSETQ, per germline. The CDR3 nucleotides read TGCGCCAGCAGCTTGGCCGGATTGCAGCGGGTGGCAGATACGCAGTATTTT. Protein: CASSLAGLQRVADTQYF.

The table lists this clonotype with many counts. This sequence joins TRBV5-5 and TRBJ2-5; possible D gene TRBD2, 6 bases. CDR1 is SGHKS, CDR2 YYEKEE, per germline (reference sequence). This CDR3 spans 15 amino acids. The ends were cut back, 0 bases at V and 5 bases at J, with 14 bases in the middle. Here the CDR3 DNA reads TGTGCCAGCAGCTTGGTGTGGAGGGATAGGGAGACCCAGTACTTC. It yields the protein CASSLVWRDRETQYF. Combining the CDR3 with reference TRBV5-5 and TRBJ2-5 gives the whole variable domain DAGVTQSPTHLIKTRGQQVTLRCSPISGHKSVSWYQQVLGQGPQFIFQYYEKEERGRGNFPDRFSARQFPNYSSELNVNALLLGDSALYLCASSLVWRDRETQYFGPGTRLLVL.

Concerning this clonotype: The likely explanation is a read error, given a far larger clone one base away. The gene calls are TRBV1 and TRBJ1-2. TRBV1 is a recognized pseudogene. The CDR3 extends over 14 amino acids. In DNA form, the CDR3 reads TGCGCCAGCAGCCAAGCAAGGTCTAACTATGGCTACACCTTC. Encoded protein: CASSQARSNYGYTF.

This clonotype occurred many times. This chain's CDR3 is CASSGPSSGANVLTF. The CDR3 DNA follows: TGTGCCAGTAGTGGCCCGAGCTCTGGGGCCAACGTCCTGACTTTC. This chain links TRBV19 with TRBJ2-6; no definite D call. The CDR3 is 15 amino acids. V was pared by 5 bases and J by 0 bases, with 8 bases between. Germline CDR1 reads LNHDA; CDR2 reads SQIVND (reference sequence).

The genes are TRBV30 and TRBJ1-3; TRBD1 is a possible D gene (5 bases). V gave up 5 bases and J gave up 2 bases, with 13 bases separating them. This CDR3 is built from 14 residues. Germline CDR1 is GTSNPN and CDR2 is SVGIG (reference sequence). The CDR3 DNA is TGTGCCTGGGATCCGGGGGAGGCTGGAAACACCATATATTTT. It codes for CAWDPGEAGNTIYF. Together with reference TRBV30 and TRBJ1-3, the CDR3 gives the full variable domain: SQTIHQWPATLVQPVGSPLSLECTVEGTSNPNLYWYRQAAGRGLQLLFYSVGIGQISSEVPQNLSASRPQDRQFILSSKKLLLSDSGFYLCAWDPGEAGNTIYFGEGSWLTVV.

This rearrangement joins TRBV20-1 to TRBJ1-5; D perhaps matches TRBD1 (5 bases). Looked up from germline, CDR1 is DFQATT and CDR2 is SNEGSKA (reference sequence). The length of the CDR3 is 15 residues. V lost 4 bases, J lost 1 base, and 14 bases lay in between. This CDR3 reads CSAKRTRGSNQPQHF. The CDR3 DNA follows: TGCAGTGCTAAGAGGACCCGGGGGAGCAATCAGCCCCAGCATTTT.

The chain has TRBV28 and TRBJ1-1; D is ambiguous. The CDR3 runs 13 residues. Trimming shortened V by 3 bases and J by 4 bases, and 9 bases separated the two germline ends. Looked up from germline, CDR1 is MDHEN and CDR2 is SYDVKM. CDR3: CASSFLRSTEAFF. The CDR3 DNA is TGTGCCAGCAGTTTCCTAAGGTCCACTGAAGCTTTCTTT.

The sample holds many counts of this clonotype. J is TRBJ2-2 and V is TRBV20-1, with D unresolved. Trimming took 1 base from V and 2 from J, leaving 14 bases between them. The CDR3 spans 16 residues. From germline, CDR1 is DFQATT and CDR2 SNEGSKA (reference sequence). The CDR3 sequence: CSARGTQNVNTGELFF. The CDR3 coding sequence is TGCAGTGCTAGAGGAACCCAAAACGTCAACACCGGGGAGCTGTTTTTT.

Remarks on this clonotype: A read error likely explains this, since a far larger clone differs by one base. This sequence joins TRBV27 and TRBJ2-1, with D uncertain. This CDR3 has 13 amino acids. V was pared by 7 bases and J by 3 bases, with 10 bases between. Germline V lookup: CDR1 MNHEY, CDR2 SMNVEV (reference sequence). The CDR3 nucleotides are TGTGCCAGCACGACGAACAGCTACAATGAGCAGTTCTTC. Translation gives CASTTNSYNEQFF.

The chain recombines TRBV2 with TRBJ2-1; D is perhaps TRBD2 (5 bases). The germline V gene encodes CDR1 SNHLY and CDR2 FYNNEI. Trimming took 8 bases from V and 11 from J, leaving 13 bases between them. The CDR3 is 11 amino acids. The DNA for the CDR3 is TGTGCCAGCTTCGAACGGGGAAAGCAGTTCTTC. This encodes CASFERGKQFF.

The sample holds many counts of this clonotype. The V and J genes are TRBV5-1 and TRBJ2-7, with D perhaps assigned TRBD1 or TRBD2 (5 bases each). The CDR3 is 16 amino acids. The ends were cut back, 1 base at V and 2 bases at J, with 16 bases in the middle. Germline assignment: CDR1 SGHRS and CDR2 YFSETQ. The CDR3 sequence: CASSLQGRQGAYEQYF. The CDR3 DNA follows: TGCGCCAGCAGCTTGCAAGGAAGGCAGGGAGCCTACGAGCAGTACTTC.

This clonotype has a count of ten or more. The genes are TRBV7-9 and TRBJ2-7; 10 nucleotides line up with TRBD1. Trimming took 2 bases from V and 7 from J; bases not matched to a gene: 5. This CDR3 region has 14 residues. Germline V lookup: CDR1 SEHNR, CDR2 FQNEAQ (reference sequence). The CDR3 reads CASSLTGTGVEQYF. The CDR3 bases are TGTGCCAGCAGCTTAACCGGGACAGGGGTTGAGCAGTACTTC.

At least ten counts were recorded for this clonotype. The chain carries TRBV19 and TRBJ2-3; D is possibly TRBD1 (5 bases). V lost 4 bases and J 4 bases, leaving 15 bases between the germline ends. In germline, CDR1 is LNHDA, CDR2 SQIVND (reference sequence). The CDR3 totals 15 residues. The CDR3 coding sequence is TGTGCCAGTAGTAGTTTGGACCGCAGGGCAGATACGCAGTATTTT. It is translated as CASSSLDRRADTQYF. Combining the CDR3 with reference TRBV19 and TRBJ2-3 gives the whole variable domain DGGITQSPKYLFRKEGQNVTLSCEQNLNHDAMYWYRQDPGQGLRLIYYSQIVNDFQKGDIAEGYSVSREKKESFPLTVTSAQKNPTAFYLCASSSLDRRADTQYFGPGTRLTVL.

This clonotype was seen repeatedly, ten times or more. The rearrangement joins TRBV10-2 to TRBJ2-3; D unresolved. Trimming took 2 bases from V and 6 from J, leaving 15 bases between them. In germline, CDR1 is WSHSY, CDR2 SAAADI. The CDR3 is 15 residues long. CDR3 region: CASSERVIGYDTQYF. CDR3 sequence (DNA): TGCGCCAGCAGTGAGAGGGTCATTGGGTACGATACGCAGTATTTT.

The CDR3 DNA sequence: TGTGCCAGCTCTACTGGCGCCGGGACAAAATATGGCTACACCTTC. Translating it yields CASSTGAGTKYGYTF. The gene calls are TRBV18 and TRBJ1-2; D might be TRBD1 (6 bases). This CDR3 has 15 residues. V was pared by 6 bases and J by 5 bases, with 19 bases between. Germline CDR1 is KGHSH and CDR2 is LQKENI.

This clonotype was found many times. V usage is TRBV7-9 and J usage is TRBJ1-1; D is possibly TRBD1 (6 bases). This CDR3 is 15 amino acids long. Germline values: CDR1 SEHNR, CDR2 FQNEAQ (reference sequence). V was cut by 5 bases and J by 3 bases, with 16 bases left in between. This CDR3 is CASSHLRGAHTEAFF. CDR3 nucleotides: TGTGCCAGCAGCCATCTGCGGGGGGCGCACACTGAAGCTTTCTTT.

There are a few counts of this clonotype. In nucleotides, the CDR3 is TGTGCCAGCAGTTACCGCCGCTCGCGGGAGGGCTCCTACAATGAGCAGTTCTTC. This translates into CASSYRRSREGSYNEQFF. V and J are TRBV6-6 and TRBJ2-1; 9 bases match TRBD2. There are 18 residues in the CDR3. CDR1 is MNHNY, CDR2 SVGAGI, per germline (reference sequence). The ends lost 2 bases at V and 0 bases at J; junction bases unmatched: 8.

The sample holds many counts of this clonotype. This chain connects TRBV13 to TRBJ2-7, with D perhaps TRBD2 (5 bases). The V gene lost 1 base and the J gene lost 9 bases, with 13 bases spanning the gap. The CDR3 is 13 amino acids. CDR1 PRHDT and CDR2 FYEKMQ come from the germline V gene (reference sequence). The DNA of the CDR3 is TGTGCCAGCAGCTTAGTAGAGAGGGTTGGGCAGTACTTC. Translation gives CASSLVERVGQYF.

This clonotype appeared many times. This chain links TRBV28 with TRBJ2-7; 7 nucleotides match TRBD2. There are 15 residues in the CDR3. J lost 4 bases, V lost 6 bases, and 12 bases had no gene match. Looked up from germline, CDR1 is MDHEN and CDR2 is SYDVKM. CDR3 nucleotides: TGTGCCAGCAGCCTAGGGCGGGGGTTAGTGTACGAGCAGTACTTC. Amino acids: CASSLGRGLVYEQYF.

J is TRBJ1-2 and V is TRBV30; D perhaps matches TRBD1 (6 bases). Germline V gene sequence: CDR1 GTSNPN, CDR2 SVGIG (reference sequence). The length of the CDR3 is 15 residues. V was cut by 0 bases and J by 4 bases, with 15 bases left in between. CDR3 DNA sequence: TGTGCCTGGAGTGTACTACAGGGTTTTGTCTATGGCTACACCTTC. As protein: CAWSVLQGFVYGYTF.

At least ten counts were recorded for this clonotype. The V call is TRBV4-1, the J call TRBJ1-4; no clear D. Germline values: CDR1 MGHRA, CDR2 YSYEKL. The CDR3 extends over 14 amino acids. V was cut by 0 bases and J by 10 bases, with 12 bases left in between. The CDR3 DNA follows: TGCGCCAGCAGCCAAGAGGCCGGGGTCGCAAAACTGTTTTTT. As protein: CASSQEAGVAKLFF.

For this clonotype: This probably arose from a read error, given a far larger clone one base away. Written as DNA, the CDR3 is TGTGCCAGCAGCAGAGACAGGACCTACGAGCAGTACTTC. This gives the protein CASSRDRTYEQYF. V usage is TRBV28 and J usage is TRBJ2-7; D may be TRBD1 (6 bases). With 6 bases removed from V and 2 bases from J, the gap between germline ends came to 11 bases. This CDR3 spans 13 amino acids. CDR1 is MDHEN and CDR2 is SYDVKM in the germline V gene.